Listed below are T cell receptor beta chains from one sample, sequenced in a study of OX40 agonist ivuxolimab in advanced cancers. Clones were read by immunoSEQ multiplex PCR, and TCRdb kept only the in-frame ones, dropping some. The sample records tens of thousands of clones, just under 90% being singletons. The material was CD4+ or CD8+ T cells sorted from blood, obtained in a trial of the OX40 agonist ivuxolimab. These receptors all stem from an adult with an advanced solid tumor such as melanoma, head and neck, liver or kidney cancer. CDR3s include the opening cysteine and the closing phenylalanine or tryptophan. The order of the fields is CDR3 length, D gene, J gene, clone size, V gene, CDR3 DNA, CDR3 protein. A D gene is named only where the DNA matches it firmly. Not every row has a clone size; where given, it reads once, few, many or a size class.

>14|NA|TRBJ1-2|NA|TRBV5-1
TGCGCCAGCAGCTTGGCCACAGCTAACTATGGCTACACCTTC
CASSLATANYGYTF
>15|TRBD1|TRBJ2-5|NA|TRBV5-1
TGCGCCAGCAGCTTCGGTCAGGGGGCGGTGGAGACCCAGTACTTC
CASSFGQGAVETQYF
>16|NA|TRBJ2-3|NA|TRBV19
TGTGCCAGTAGTAAAATCTCGGGGGGCGGCGCAGATACGCAGTATTTT
CASSKISGGGADTQYF
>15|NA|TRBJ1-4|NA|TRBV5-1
TGCGCCAGCAGCTCCACAGGGAAAACTAATGAAAAACTGTTTTTT
CASSSTGKTNEKLFF
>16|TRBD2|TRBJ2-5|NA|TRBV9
TGTGCCAGCAGCGTAGAGGAACTAGCGGGACAAGAGACCCAGTACTTC
CASSVEELAGQETQYF
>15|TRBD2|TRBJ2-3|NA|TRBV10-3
TGTGCCATCAGTGAGTTAGCGGGAGTGTTAGATACGCAGTATTTT
CAISELAGVLDTQYF
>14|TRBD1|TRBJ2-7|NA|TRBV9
TGTGCCAGCAGCGGGAGGACAGGGACCTACGAGCAGTACTTC
CASSGRTGTYEQYF
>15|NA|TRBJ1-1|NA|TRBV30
TGTGCCTGGAGTGGATTGGGGGGAGTTGGCACTGAAGCTTTCTTT
CAWSGLGGVGTEAFF
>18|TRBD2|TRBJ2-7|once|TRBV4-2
TGTGCCAGCAGCCAGAAGGTCGGGTGGGGACTAGCGGGGTACGAGCAGTACTTC
CASSQKVGWGLAGYEQYF
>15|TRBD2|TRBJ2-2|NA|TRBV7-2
TGTGCCAGCAGCTGGGACTATCCGAACACCGGGGAGCTGTTTTTT
CASSWDYPNTGELFF
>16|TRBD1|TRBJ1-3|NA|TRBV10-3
TGTGCCATCCAAGGGACAGATTTAAGCTCTGGAAACACCATATATTTT
CAIQGTDLSSGNTIYF
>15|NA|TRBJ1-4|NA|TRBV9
TGTGCCAGCAGCGTAGAAGGATTAGCTAATGAAAAACTGTTTTTT
CASSVEGLANEKLFF
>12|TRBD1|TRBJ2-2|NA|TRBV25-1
TGTGCCAGCAGAACAGGGGCCGGGGAGCTGTTTTTT
CASRTGAGELFF
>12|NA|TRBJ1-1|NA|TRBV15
TGTGCCACCAGCGGGAGGGAAACTGAAGCTTTCTTT
CATSGRETEAFF
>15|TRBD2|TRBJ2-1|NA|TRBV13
TGTGCCAGCAGCACTAGCGGGAGCTCCTACAATGAGCAGTTCTTC
CASSTSGSSYNEQFF
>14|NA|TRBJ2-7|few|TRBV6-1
TGTGCCAGCAGTGAAGGGTACCCGGCGAGGGAGCAGTACTTC
CASSEGYPAREQYF
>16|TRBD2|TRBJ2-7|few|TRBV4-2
TGTGCCAGCAGCCTCAGCCTCGGGGTAGCGGGATACGAGCAGTACTTC
CASSLSLGVAGYEQYF
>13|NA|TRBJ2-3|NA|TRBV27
TGTGCCAGCAGTTTAGACGAGGGGTATACGCAGTATTTT
CASSLDEGYTQYF
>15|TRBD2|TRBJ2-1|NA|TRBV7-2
TGTGCCAGCAGGGATTCGGGACTAGCGGTCGATGAGCAGTTCTTC
CASRDSGLAVDEQFF
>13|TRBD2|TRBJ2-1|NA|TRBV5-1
TGCGCCAGCAGTTCTAGCGGAAACAATGAGCAGTTCTTC
CASSSSGNNEQFF
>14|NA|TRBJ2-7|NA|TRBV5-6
TGTGCCAGCAGCTTTACAGGGCGGTACTACGAGCAGTACTTC
CASSFTGRYYEQYF
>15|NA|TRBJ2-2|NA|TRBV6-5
TGTGCCAGCAGTGCCGACCCTCTTAGGATCGGGGAGCTGTTTTTT
CASSADPLRIGELFF
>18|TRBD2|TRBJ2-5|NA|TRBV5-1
TGCGCCAGCAGCCCAGGGACTAGCGGGAGTCGTGGCGGGGAGACCCAGTACTTC
CASSPGTSGSRGGETQYF
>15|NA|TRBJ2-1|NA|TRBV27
TGTGCCAGCAGTAAAACCCGGGACTCCTACAATGAGCAGTTCTTC
CASSKTRDSYNEQFF
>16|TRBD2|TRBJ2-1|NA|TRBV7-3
TGTGCCAGCAGTCAAATAGGACTAGCGGACTACAATGAGCAGTTCTTC
CASSQIGLADYNEQFF
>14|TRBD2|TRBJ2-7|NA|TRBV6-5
TGTGCCAGCACCCCGGGGGGTAGCTCCTACGAGCAGTACTTC
CASTPGGSSYEQYF
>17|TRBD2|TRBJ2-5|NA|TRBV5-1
TGCGCCAGCAGCTCGGACTTAGCGGGAGCATTGGGGGAGACCCAGTACTTC
CASSSDLAGALGETQYF
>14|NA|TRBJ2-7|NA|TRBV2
TGTGCCAGCAGCCGGGACCCCGGGCCCTACGAGCAGTACTTC
CASSRDPGPYEQYF
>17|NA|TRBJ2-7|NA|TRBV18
TGTGCCAGCTCACGGGGGGCTGTTCGCGGGAGCTCCTACGAGCAGTACTTC
CASSRGAVRGSSYEQYF
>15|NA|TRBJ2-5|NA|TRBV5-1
TGCGCCAGCAGCTTGGAAACTCTGTACCAAGAGACCCAGTACTTC
CASSLETLYQETQYF